This TCR beta chain was sequenced during a study of cytomegalovirus exposure and HLA in healthy donors. The V end was cut by 3 bases, the J end by 7 bases, with 15 bases between. The CDR3 has 15 amino acids. Per the germline V gene, CDR1 is LNHDA and CDR2 is SQIVND (reference sequence). Clones were sequenced by immunoSEQ multiplex PCR, and TCRdb holds only the in-frame ones, with some missing. Of some 140,000 clones in the sample, around four fifths were seen once. The rearrangement uses TRBV19 and TRBJ1-4; a weak D match, TRBD1 (6 bases). The specimen sequenced was PBMCs. This receptor was taken from a woman in her thirties in good health and CMV-seronegative. The CDR3 reads CASSMSARGREKLFF. The CDR3 nucleotides are TGTGCCAGTAGTATGTCGGCCAGGGGACGTGAAAAACTGTTTTTT.